This T cell receptor beta chain was captured by sequencing in a study of identifying expanded T cells in peripheral blood. The V end lost 1 base, the J end lost 4 bases, and 11 bases lay between the germline ends. The CDR3 contains 15 residues. Per germline, CDR1 MDHEN and CDR2 SYDVKM. Points from the study as a whole: Variance in clone template counts between approximately 2-week samples significantly increased with total template count across all healthy donors. Technical replicates showed about 1.2 changed clones; approximately two weeks 15 to 20; four weeks 19.

As regards this clone: Antigen unknown.

During the collection period, no donor immune events like infections were recorded. Some clones are missing from TCRdb's copy, which holds only in-frame ones; the method was immunoSEQ multiplex PCR. There are approximately 110,000 clones in the sample; roughly nine tenths occur only once, and under 9% lies in the top ten. The genes are TRBV28 and TRBJ1-3; TRBD1 might be the D (6 bases). The origin of this receptor is a person aged 18 to 70 in good health. Sequencing was performed on blood. This chain's CDR3 is CASSLSGARGNTIYF. In DNA form, the CDR3 reads TGTGCCAGCAGTTTATCGGGGGCGAGAGGAAACACCATATATTTT.